This section outlines one T cell receptor (beta chain) sequence together with its context. This CDR3 is also generated by other DNA sequences in the sample. V was cut by 1 base and J by 5 bases, with 8 bases left in between. There are 13 residues in the CDR3. Germline loops: CDR1 SGHAT, CDR2 FQNNGV. The record originates from a study of blood T cell repertoires in COVID-19. Assay used: immunoSEQ multiplex PCR; TCRdb lists only in-frame clones, some missing. The sample records approximately 270,000 clones, approximately 83% being singletons. The receptor was derived from a woman in her seventies with acute or convalescent COVID-19. This rearrangement joins TRBV11-2 to TRBJ1-1; D perhaps matches TRBD1 (5 bases). Sequencing used peripheral blood. CDR3 residues: CASSLVQGTEAFF. CDR3 nucleotides: TGTGCCAGCAGCTTAGTTCAGGGAACTGAAGCTTTCTTT.